This TCR beta chain was sequenced in a study of blood T cell repertoires in COVID-19. This CDR3 region has 16 residues. Germline-derived CDR1 and CDR2 are SEHNR and FQNEAQ (reference sequence). Unmatched junction bases numbered 7, after V lost 4 bases and J lost 5 bases. Here immunoSEQ multiplex PCR was the method, and the copy in TCRdb shows in-frame clones only, minus some. The sample lists approximately 360,000 clones, roughly 88% seen once, with approximately 0.96% in the top ten. Sequencing was performed on PBMCs or T cells enriched from blood (not recorded which). This clonotype was obtained from a woman aged 25 to 39 with acute COVID-19. The chain has TRBV7-9 and TRBJ1-5, with TRBD1 matching 11 bases. CDR3 loop: CASSSTLGQGDQPQHF. The CDR3 nucleotides are TGTGCCAGCAGCTCTACCCTGGGACAGGGGGATCAGCCCCAGCATTTT.